Listed below are T cell receptor beta chains from one sample, sequenced in a study of response to subunit inactivated influenza vaccine. TCRdb analysed the RT-PCR reads with MiXCR anew, one entry per CDR3 protein. Seen here are roughly 290,000 distinct CDR3 sequences, just over 20% observed once, and the top ten hold 10%. This sample comprised PBMCs from blood, obtained 21 months after vaccination. Receptor source: a man aged 50-75 years who received an inactivated influenza vaccine. Each CDR3 is given with its conserved first and last residue. D genes are given only for firm matches. The listing skips clone size in some rows; elsewhere it reads once, few, many or a size class.

V gene: TRBV9
clone size: .
J gene: TRBJ2-3
D gene: .
CDR3 DNA: TGTGCCAGCAGCCCGGATAGTAGTCCTGATACGCAGTATTTT
CDR3 protein: CASSPDSSPDTQYF

V gene: TRBV12-3/TRBV12-4
clone size: many
J gene: TRBJ2-1
D gene: .
CDR3 DNA: TGTGCCAGCAGTTTAGCGCTCATGGGAGCTGACAATGAGCAGTTCTTC
CDR3 protein: CASSLALMGADNEQFF

V gene: TRBV5-6
clone size: few
J gene: TRBJ1-1
D gene: .
CDR3 DNA: TGTGCCAGCAGCTTGGTGTCGGTCCCAAGGGAGGCTTTCTTT
CDR3 protein: CASSLVSVPREAFF

V gene: TRBV20-1
clone size: .
J gene: TRBJ2-1
D gene: .
CDR3 DNA: TGCAGTGCTAACCTTGTAATTAGCGCGAACAATGAGCAGTTCTTC
CDR3 protein: CSANLVISANNEQFF

V gene: TRBV4-3
clone size: .
J gene: TRBJ2-1
D gene: .
CDR3 DNA: TGCGCCAGCAGCGAAGGTGGGGCGGGCGATGAGCAGTTCTTC
CDR3 protein: CASSEGGAGDEQFF

V gene: TRBV6-2/TRBV6-3
clone size: few
J gene: TRBJ2-1
D gene: .
CDR3 DNA: TGTGCCAGCAGTTCGATCAATGAGCAGTTCTTC
CDR3 protein: CASSSINEQFF

V gene: TRBV7-8
clone size: few
J gene: TRBJ2-1
D gene: .
CDR3 DNA: TGTGCCAGCAGCTTAGCGGCTAGCTGGTCCTACAATGAGCAGTTCTTC
CDR3 protein: CASSLAASWSYNEQFF

V gene: TRBV7-8
clone size: .
J gene: TRBJ2-7
D gene: TRBD2
CDR3 DNA: TGTGCCAGCAGCTCACGGGGCCGACTTAGCGGGAGACCCTACGAGCAGTACTTC
CDR3 protein: CASSSRGRLSGRPYEQYF

V gene: TRBV20-1
clone size: .
J gene: TRBJ2-7
D gene: TRBD1
CDR3 DNA: TGCAGTGCTAGAGACCCGACCGGGACAGGGGCCTCCTACGAGCAGTACTTC
CDR3 protein: CSARDPTGTGASYEQYF

V gene: TRBV7-9
clone size: many
J gene: TRBJ1-1
D gene: TRBD1
CDR3 DNA: TGTGCCAGCAGACCGGACAGGCTGAACACTGAAGCTTTCTTT
CDR3 protein: CASRPDRLNTEAFF

V gene: TRBV20-1
clone size: .
J gene: TRBJ1-3
D gene: .
CDR3 DNA: TGCAGTGCTAGAGATGGGGGGTACTCTGGAAACACCATATATTTT
CDR3 protein: CSARDGGYSGNTIYF

V gene: TRBV2
clone size: .
J gene: TRBJ2-1
D gene: TRBD2
CDR3 DNA: TGTGCCAGCCGCCCTAGCGGGAGTCAGGATGAGCAGTTCTTC
CDR3 protein: CASRPSGSQDEQFF

V gene: TRBV11-2
clone size: .
J gene: TRBJ2-5
D gene: .
CDR3 DNA: TGTGCCAGCAGCTTAGGTTCGGACCAGGAGACCCAGTACTTC
CDR3 protein: CASSLGSDQETQYF

V gene: TRBV28
clone size: .
J gene: TRBJ1-5
D gene: TRBD1
CDR3 DNA: TGTGCCAGCAGAACGGACAGGGTGGTTCAGCCCCAGCATTTT
CDR3 protein: CASRTDRVVQPQHF

V gene: TRBV10-3
clone size: few
J gene: TRBJ2-5
D gene: TRBD2
CDR3 DNA: TGTGCCATCAGTGCTAGCGGGGGCCAAGAGACCCAGTACTTC
CDR3 protein: CAISASGGQETQYF

V gene: TRBV5-1
clone size: .
J gene: TRBJ1-1
D gene: TRBD1
CDR3 DNA: TGCGCCAGCAGCTCCCAGGGGGCAGCTTTCTTT
CDR3 protein: CASSSQGAAFF

V gene: TRBV4-2
clone size: many
J gene: TRBJ1-5
D gene: TRBD1
CDR3 DNA: TGTGCCAGCAGCCAAGATCAGGGGGCTCAGCCCCAGCATTTT
CDR3 protein: CASSQDQGAQPQHF

V gene: TRBV19
clone size: .
J gene: TRBJ1-5
D gene: TRBD1
CDR3 DNA: TGTGCCAGTAGTATCCTACAGGGGAGTCAGCCCCAGCATTTT
CDR3 protein: CASSILQGSQPQHF

V gene: TRBV29-1
clone size: many
J gene: TRBJ2-7
D gene: .
CDR3 DNA: TGCAGCGTTGAAGATCAGGTTCAGTACTTC
CDR3 protein: CSVEDQVQYF

V gene: TRBV5-4
clone size: .
J gene: TRBJ2-7
D gene: .
CDR3 DNA: TGTGCCAGCAGCTTGCTTTCCACCTACGAGCAGTACTTC
CDR3 protein: CASSLLSTYEQYF

V gene: TRBV12-3/TRBV12-4
clone size: few
J gene: TRBJ1-1
D gene: TRBD1
CDR3 DNA: TGTGCCAGCAGTCGAAAGGGACAGGGGGCAGCTGAAGCTTTCTTT
CDR3 protein: CASSRKGQGAAEAFF

V gene: TRBV7-9
clone size: .
J gene: TRBJ2-3
D gene: .
CDR3 DNA: TGTGCCAGCAGCTTAGAATTGTGGGGGGATACGCAGTATTTT
CDR3 protein: CASSLELWGDTQYF

V gene: TRBV2
clone size: few
J gene: TRBJ2-3
D gene: .
CDR3 DNA: TGTGCCAGCAGTGGGGTGGCTAGCACAGATACGCAGTATTTT
CDR3 protein: CASSGVASTDTQYF

V gene: TRBV12-3/TRBV12-4
clone size: many
J gene: TRBJ1-1
D gene: .
CDR3 DNA: TGTGCCAGCAGTTTCGGCATCAACACTGAAGCTTTCTTT
CDR3 protein: CASSFGINTEAFF

V gene: TRBV5-1
clone size: few
J gene: TRBJ2-7
D gene: .
CDR3 DNA: TGCGCCAGCAGCTTGGGGTCGGGGATTCGGACCTACGAGCAGTACTTC
CDR3 protein: CASSLGSGIRTYEQYF

V gene: TRBV4-2
clone size: .
J gene: TRBJ2-3
D gene: TRBD2
CDR3 DNA: TGTGCCAGCAGCCAAGACCCATGGCTAGCGGGTAGCACAGATACGCAGTATTTT
CDR3 protein: CASSQDPWLAGSTDTQYF